This T cell receptor beta chain was recovered during a study of blood T cell repertoires in COVID-19. Study-level background: The United States, Italy and Spain were the sources of the acute and convalescent COVID-19 samples. In each case, the material was cDNA or gDNA derived from T cells, B-cell-depleted T cells, or PBMCs.

Authors' methods: Amplification from reference gene primers served as the basis for estimated nucleated cell counts. This table comes from immunoSEQ multiplex PCR, and its TCRdb copy is limited to in-frame clones, with some not included. D and trimming come from the DNA, and the V and J calls and clone size come from that table. The sample lists approximately 470,000 clones; 70% to 90% were seen once. The CDR3 runs 14 residues. Trimming at V came to 9 bases and at J to 5 bases, leaving 9 bases not matched to a gene. Looked up from germline, CDR1 is MGHDK and CDR2 is SYGVNS. The source material was peripheral blood. The TCR originated in a human donor in a cohort sampled during active COVID-19. This chain links TRBV25-1 with TRBJ2-2; 7 bases are shared with TRBD2. The CDR3 reads CASGGRAGTGELFF. CDR3 DNA: TGTGCCAGTGGGGGGAGGGCCGGAACCGGGGAGCTGTTTTTT.